The clone carrying this TCR beta chain appeared many times. Its target is unknown. The TCR beta CDR3 regions underwent amplification from RNA transcripts. The first round was an RT-PCR with HTBI primers, and the second round was a multiplex PCR. MiXCR, run by TCRdb on the multiplex PCR reads, gives a single entry per CDR3 protein. Of 500,000 to 800,000 distinct CDR3 sequences in the sample, about 41% were seen once. The data are from a study of Graves' ophthalmopathy and Graves' hyperthyroidism. Overall study results and limits: A model of 13 signatures distinguished ophthalmopathy from stable hyperthyroidism at 87.88% sensitivity and about 80% specificity. The model predicted progression of ophthalmopathy with a sensitivity of roughly 70%, and its specificity was about 76%. Thyroid clonotypes that were expanded above 0.001 frequency mostly also appeared in blood.

The CDR3 has 13 residues. From germline, CDR1 is SGHKS and CDR2 YYEKEE (reference sequence). After removal of 0 bases from V and 8 bases from J, the junction contained 4 bases not matched to a gene. Input material: peripheral blood. This receptor was taken from an adult man with Graves' ophthalmopathy. The chain recombines TRBV5-5 with TRBJ1-2, with TRBD1 identical over 7 bases. DNA of the CDR3: TGTGCCAGCAGCTTGGAGGGGGCCGGCGGCTACACCTTC. Translation: CASSLEGAGGYTF.